The clone carrying this T cell receptor (beta chain) has only one observation. The germline V gene has CDR1 MNHNS and CDR2 SASEGT. The CDR3 contains 13 residues. V gave up 4 bases and J gave up 10 bases, with 11 bases separating them. Each CDR3 protein gets one entry after TCRdb re-called the PCR reads with MiXCR. Here the sample spans 60,000 to 80,000 distinct CDR3 sequences, about 18% being singletons. The sample comes from a study of molecular identifiers for immune sequencing clone quantification. Sequencing was carried out using naive CD8+ T cells from blood, with Jurkat cell RNA spiked in. The subset denotes: FACS-sorted CD8+CD4-CCR7+CD45RA+ naive T cells. The rearrangement links TRBV6-1 to TRBJ1-6; D gene ambiguous. This receptor was identified in a human donor in good health. Some libraries in this study had Jurkat cell RNA spiked in. CDR3 loop: CASSGAGNSPLHF. The CDR3 bases are TGTGCCAGCAGTGGTGCGGGGAACTCACCCCTCCACTTT.